Each of the 17 T cell receptor beta chains below was sequenced from the same sample in a study of technical replicates of blood from a few donors. The method was immunoSEQ multiplex PCR; TCRdb's version includes in-frame clones alone and lacks a portion of them. This table has some 68,000 clones, roughly 95% appearing once. The sample taken for sequencing was T cells isolated from PBMCs. The receptors were gathered from a human donor in good health.

V usage is TRBV7-9 and J usage is TRBJ2-5, with unresolved D. Germline V CDR1 and CDR2: SEHNR, FQNEAQ (reference sequence). CDR3 length equals 11 residues. The V end lost 3 bases, the J end lost 5 bases, and 4 bases lay between the germline ends. Written as DNA, the CDR3 is TGTGCCAGCAGCTTCGGGGAGACCCAGTACTTC. It yields the protein CASSFGETQYF.

The chain recombines TRBV5-1 with TRBJ1-2, with a possible D match to TRBD1 (5 bases). Between the trimmed V and J ends, which lost 4 bases and 6 bases, there was a span of 10 bases. Germline loops: CDR1 SGHRS, CDR2 YFSETQ. This CDR3 contains 12 residues. For the CDR3, the DNA is TGCGCCAGCAGCCGTTGGGGGGATGGCTACACCTTC. Protein product: CASSRWGDGYTF.

The chain joins TRBV15 to TRBJ2-1, with D maybe TRBD2 (7 bases). This CDR3 has 15 amino acids. V lost 3 bases to trimming and J lost 7 bases, with 16 bases between them. Germline V CDR1 and CDR2: LNHNV, YYDKDF (reference sequence). The CDR3 is CATSRGGQGGNEQFF. As DNA, the CDR3 is TGTGCCACCAGCAGGGGGGGGCAGGGTGGAAATGAGCAGTTCTTC.

The genes are TRBV7-2 and TRBJ2-7, with D unclear. Germline V CDR1 and CDR2: SGHTA, FQGNSA. The CDR3 is 12 amino acids. The V end lost 3 bases, the J end lost 4 bases, and 7 bases lay between the germline ends. This CDR3 reads CASSFPRYEQYF. CDR3 in DNA: TGTGCCAGCAGCTTTCCGAGATACGAGCAGTACTTC.

Note on this clone: Other DNA sequences in this specimen translate into the identical CDR3. This rearrangement joins TRBV5-6 to TRBJ1-5; no definite D call. Germline lookup yields CDR1 SGHDT and CDR2 YYEEEE. The V end lost 0 bases, the J end lost 4 bases, and 2 bases lay between the germline ends. The length of the CDR3 is 12 residues. The CDR3 nucleotides read TGTGCCAGCAGCTTGGCGAATCAGCCCCAGCATTTT. Protein product: CASSLANQPQHF.

This chain uses TRBV7-6 with TRBJ2-3; TRBD2 aligns across 7 bases. The length of the CDR3 is 16 residues. V lost 1 base to trimming and J lost 6 bases; unmatched junction nucleotides: 10. The germline gives CDR1 SGHVS, CDR2 FNYEAQ. In nucleotides, the CDR3 is TGTGCCAGCAGCTTAGGGGGAGGGACTCCGGGGGATACGCAGTATTTT. Translation: CASSLGGGTPGDTQYF.

V and J are TRBV6-1 and TRBJ1-5, with 7 bases that match TRBD1. Germline loops: CDR1 MNHNS, CDR2 SASEGT. V lost 4 bases, J lost 0 bases, and 6 bases stayed unmatched. CDR3 length: 16 residues. The CDR3 nucleotides read TGTGCCAGCAGTGGTCTGGACAGGTCTAGCAATCAGCCCCAGCATTTT. It encodes CASSGLDRSSNQPQHF.

The chain joins TRBV2 to TRBJ1-4; TRBD1 aligns across 7 bases. Per the germline V gene, CDR1 is SNHLY and CDR2 is FYNNEI. V shed 6 bases, J shed 8 bases, and the junction held 9 bases outside the gene matches. This CDR3 region has 14 residues. The CDR3: CASRGDSYLEKLFF. The CDR3 DNA sequence: TGTGCCAGCAGGGGGGACAGCTACCTCGAAAAACTGTTTTTT.

This chain uses TRBV16 with TRBJ2-1; D not resolved. Per germline, CDR1 KGHSY and CDR2 FQNENV. Between the trimmed V and J ends, which lost 1 base and 2 bases, there was a span of 12 bases. The CDR3 covers 16 residues. The CDR3 nucleotides are TGTGCCAGCAGCCAATTGAACTACCCAGCCTACAATGAGCAGTTCTTC. This codes for CASSQLNYPAYNEQFF.

The chain links TRBV7-3 to TRBJ2-1; the match to TRBD2 covers 13 bases. CDR1 is SGHTA, CDR2 FQGTGA, per germline. With V trimmed by 5 bases and J by 3 bases, 7 bases remained unmatched. This CDR3 is built from 17 residues. CDR3 sequence (DNA): TGTGCCAGCAGCGCGCGGACTAGCGGGGGACTCTACAATGAGCAGTTCTTC. It yields the protein CASSARTSGGLYNEQFF.

About this clone: A junction end diverges from the germline sequence, so it may reflect a read error. The V and J genes are TRBV7-7 and TRBJ2-1; 10 positions agree with TRBD2. This CDR3 contains 16 residues. Germline values: CDR1 SSHAT, CDR2 FNYEAQ (reference sequence). The CDR3 here is CASSLGLSGGENEQFF. CDR3 nucleotides: TGTGCTAGCAGCTTAGGGTTAAGCGGGGGGGAGAATGAGCAGTTCTTC. Combining the CDR3 with reference TRBV7-7 and TRBJ2-1 gives the whole variable domain GAGVSQSPRYKVTKRGQDVTLRCDPISSHATLYWYQQALGQGPEFLTYFNYEAQPDKSGLPSDRFSAERPEGSISTLTIQRTEQRDSAMYRCASSLGLSGGENEQFFGPGTRLTVL.

The DNA of the CDR3 is TGCGCCAGCAGCCAAGAAAGACAGGGGATGCAGCCCCAGCATTTT. It encodes CASSQERQGMQPQHF. The J gene is TRBJ1-5, the V gene TRBV4-1; 8 bases map to TRBD1. Trimming removed 0 bases from V and 7 bases from J; junction bases left unmatched: 5. The CDR3 totals 15 residues. Germline V gene data show CDR1 as MGHRA and CDR2 as YSYEKL.

This chain joins TRBV28 and TRBJ2-1, with D uncertain. Germline-derived CDR1 and CDR2 are MDHEN and SYDVKM. This CDR3 comprises 13 residues. V shed 2 bases and J shed 9 bases, with 11 bases lying between them. The CDR3 reads CASSLIAVGEQFF. The CDR3 nucleotides are TGTGCCAGCAGTTTAATAGCCGTAGGTGAGCAGTTCTTC.

J is TRBJ1-1 and V is TRBV9; D gene uncertain. Germline values: CDR1 SGDLS, CDR2 YYNGEE. The ends were cut back, 0 bases at V and 2 bases at J, with 8 bases in the middle. The CDR3 totals 14 residues. CDR3 bases: TGTGCCAGCAGCGTAGTGGGCAGTAACACTGAAGCTTTCTTT. Translating gives CASSVVGSNTEAFF. The whole variable domain, filled in from reference TRBV9 and TRBJ1-1, reads DSGVTQTPKHLITATGQRVTLRCSPRSGDLSVYWYQQSLDQGLQFLIQYYNGEERAKGNILERFSAQQFPDLHSELNLSSLELGDSALYFCASSVVGSNTEAFFGQGTRLTVV.

The CDR3 DNA reads TGTGCCAGCAAACCCCGGGACTCCAATCAAGAGACCCAGTACTTC. It translates to CASKPRDSNQETQYF. The chain links TRBV21-1 to TRBJ2-5; the D call TRBD2 from the table was never checked on the DNA. TRBV21-1 is an annotated pseudogene. The CDR3 length is 15 residues.

The chain has TRBV6-4 and TRBJ2-5, with 10 bases identical to TRBD1. Per germline, CDR1 MRHNA and CDR2 SNTAGT. There are 13 residues in the CDR3. The V segment lost 8 bases and the J segment 5 bases; nucleotides outside the gene matches: 5. CDR3 residues: CASAKGQGETQYF. Written as DNA, the CDR3 is TGTGCCAGCGCAAAGGGACAGGGGGAGACCCAGTACTTC.

J is TRBJ2-2 and V is TRBV2, with 7 bases identical to TRBD2. CDR1 is SNHLY, CDR2 FYNNEI, per germline. The trim removed 8 bases at V and 5 bases at J, leaving 8 bases unmatched. The length of the CDR3 is 14 residues. CDR3 coding DNA: TGTGCCAGCGGTTCGGCGGGAGTGACCGGGGAGCTGTTTTTT. As protein: CASGSAGVTGELFF.